One and the same sample provided the 5 T cell receptor beta chains below, sequenced in a study of blood T cell repertoires in COVID-19. This table comes from immunoSEQ multiplex PCR, and its TCRdb copy is limited to in-frame clones, with some not included. The sample shows tens of thousands of clones, about 86% of them seen only once. The material sequenced was peripheral blood. The receptors originated from a man aged 65 to 79 with acute or convalescent COVID-19.

This clone was observed a few times. The chain combines TRBV9 with TRBJ2-3; 10 nucleotides align to TRBD2. The J segment lost 1 base and the V segment lost 3 bases, leaving 8 bases of the junction unmatched. The germline CDR1 and CDR2 sequences are SGDLS and YYNGEE. There are 17 residues in the CDR3. The CDR3 is CASSAGASGSGTDTQYF. Here the CDR3 DNA reads TGTGCCAGCAGCGCGGGCGCTAGCGGGAGCGGCACAGATACGCAGTATTTT.

This clone was detected only once. This sequence joins TRBV3-1 (or the pseudogene TRBV3-2) and TRBJ2-7, with 12 bases matching TRBD2. Germline CDR1 reads LGHDT; CDR2 reads YNNKEL (reference sequence). The CDR3 has 16 amino acids. The trim removed 0 bases at V and 5 bases at J, leaving 5 bases unmatched. CDR3 sequence (DNA): TGTGCCAGCAGCCAAGAACAGACTAGCGGGAGCGACGAGCAGTACTTC. Encoded protein: CASSQEQTSGSDEQYF.

This clone was recorded only once. This chain uses TRBV9 with TRBJ2-1; 8 nucleotides match TRBD2. CDR3 size: 18 residues. Germline V CDR1 and CDR2: SGDLS, YYNGEE. Germline trimming cut 0 bases from V and 0 bases from J; bases unmatched to any gene: 8. The CDR3 DNA reads as TGTGCCAGCAGCGTAGGGACTAGCCCTTACCCCTCCTACAATGAGCAGTTCTTC. Amino acid sequence: CASSVGTSPYPSYNEQFF.

This clone was detected only once. The rearrangement joins TRBV5-1 to TRBJ1-1; TRBD1 matches at 8 bases. Losses at the gene ends were 2 bases for V and 3 bases for J; bases not matched to a gene: 3. The CDR3 length is 14 residues. CDR1 and CDR2 (germline): SGHRS, YFSETQ. The CDR3 reads CASSLGQGYTEAFF. CDR3 in DNA: TGCGCCAGCAGCTTAGGACAGGGTTACACTGAAGCTTTCTTT.

The chain uses TRBV19 and TRBJ1-5, with TRBD1 matching over 8 bases. CDR1 and CDR2 (germline): LNHDA, SQIVND (reference sequence). The junction had 10 bases not matched to a gene; V was cut back by 5 bases and J by 4 bases. The CDR3 totals 16 residues. CDR3 DNA: TGTGCCAGTAGTCCTAGGACAGGGCGTTTAAATCAGCCCCAGCATTTT. Its translation is CASSPRTGRLNQPQHF.